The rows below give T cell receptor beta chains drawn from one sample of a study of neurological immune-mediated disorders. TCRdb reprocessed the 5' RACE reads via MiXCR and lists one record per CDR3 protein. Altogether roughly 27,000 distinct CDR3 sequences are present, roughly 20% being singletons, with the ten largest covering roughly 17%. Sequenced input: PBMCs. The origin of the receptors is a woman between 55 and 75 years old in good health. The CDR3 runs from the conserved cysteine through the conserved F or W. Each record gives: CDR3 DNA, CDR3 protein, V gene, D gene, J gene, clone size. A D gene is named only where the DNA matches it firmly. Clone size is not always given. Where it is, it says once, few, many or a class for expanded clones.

CDR3 DNA: TGCAGTGCTGAATTAAGCAGGGTCAGCCAAGAGACCCAGTACTTC
CDR3 protein: CSAELSRVSQETQYF
V gene: TRBV20-1
D gene: -
J gene: TRBJ2-5
clone size: many

CDR3 DNA: TGTGCCAGCAGCGCTGGGACTAGCGGGGGGCCCGGGGAGCTGTTTTTT
CDR3 protein: CASSAGTSGGPGELFF
V gene: TRBV2
D gene: TRBD2
J gene: TRBJ2-2
clone size: few

CDR3 DNA: TGTGCCATCAGTAAAGACAGAAATTCACCCCTCCACTTT
CDR3 protein: CAISKDRNSPLHF
V gene: TRBV10-3
D gene: -
J gene: TRBJ1-6
clone size: many

CDR3 DNA: TGTGCTAGTGGCCATCCTCCGGGACGTACACAAGAGACCCAGTACTTC
CDR3 protein: CASGHPPGRTQETQYF
V gene: TRBV12-5
D gene: -
J gene: TRBJ2-5
clone size: many

CDR3 DNA: TGTGCCAGCAGCAGCGATACTAACTATGGCTACACCTTC
CDR3 protein: CASSSDTNYGYTF
V gene: TRBV7-9
D gene: -
J gene: TRBJ1-2
clone size: -

CDR3 DNA: TGCGCCAGCAGCTGGGCCCGCGGGGGGCCATCAAACATTCAGTACTTC
CDR3 protein: CASSWARGGPSNIQYF
V gene: TRBV5-1
D gene: TRBD2
J gene: TRBJ2-4
clone size: many

CDR3 DNA: TGCGCCAGCAGCCAAGAGTTTACGCAGGTCACTGAAGCTTTCTTT
CDR3 protein: CASSQEFTQVTEAFF
V gene: TRBV4-1
D gene: -
J gene: TRBJ1-1
clone size: many

CDR3 DNA: TGCAGTGCTGAGGACCAAGAGACCCAGTACTTC
CDR3 protein: CSAEDQETQYF
V gene: TRBV20-1
D gene: -
J gene: TRBJ2-5
clone size: medium-sized

CDR3 DNA: TGCAGCGTTGAATCCTCGGGTGGAGATACGCAGTATTTT
CDR3 protein: CSVESSGGDTQYF
V gene: TRBV29-1
D gene: -
J gene: TRBJ2-3
clone size: many

CDR3 DNA: TGTGCCAGCAGCCCTAGGGACTCGGGGACCGGGGAGCTGTTTTTT
CDR3 protein: CASSPRDSGTGELFF
V gene: TRBV3-1
D gene: -
J gene: TRBJ2-2
clone size: many

CDR3 DNA: TGTGCCAGCAGCCAAATCGGAAGGACCGGGGAGCTGTTTTTT
CDR3 protein: CASSQIGRTGELFF
V gene: TRBV14
D gene: -
J gene: TRBJ2-2
clone size: many

CDR3 DNA: TGTGCCAGCAGCTCGACCTTTGGGGAGGATCACTACGAGCAGTACTTC
CDR3 protein: CASSSTFGEDHYEQYF
V gene: TRBV5-5
D gene: -
J gene: TRBJ2-7
clone size: many

CDR3 DNA: TGTGCCAGCAGCGTTATTAGCGGGGGGGCCGCTGAGCAGTTCTTC
CDR3 protein: CASSVISGGAAEQFF
V gene: TRBV9
D gene: TRBD2
J gene: TRBJ2-1
clone size: many

CDR3 DNA: TGTGCCACCAGTCCGGGACAGACCTACAATCAGCCCCAGCATTTT
CDR3 protein: CATSPGQTYNQPQHF
V gene: TRBV24-1
D gene: TRBD1
J gene: TRBJ1-5
clone size: many

CDR3 DNA: TGCAGTGCTAGAGAGAGACTAGTCTCTATCGAGCAGTACTTC
CDR3 protein: CSARERLVSIEQYF
V gene: TRBV20-1
D gene: -
J gene: TRBJ2-7
clone size: -

CDR3 DNA: TGTGCCAGCAGTGTATACTCTAGGGACGAGCAGTACTTC
CDR3 protein: CASSVYSRDEQYF
V gene: TRBV12-3/TRBV12-4
D gene: -
J gene: TRBJ2-7
clone size: -

CDR3 DNA: TGTGCCTGGAGTGTTGGAGCCAAAAACATTCAGTACTTC
CDR3 protein: CAWSVGAKNIQYF
V gene: TRBV30
D gene: -
J gene: TRBJ2-4
clone size: -

CDR3 DNA: TGTGCCAGCATGTTGGGTTCGGCTAATGAAAAACTGTTTTTT
CDR3 protein: CASMLGSANEKLFF
V gene: TRBV28
D gene: -
J gene: TRBJ1-4
clone size: many

CDR3 DNA: TGTGCCAGCAGTTTTGTCATCTCTAGCGGAGACACAGATACGCAGTATTTT
CDR3 protein: CASSFVISSGDTDTQYF
V gene: TRBV28
D gene: TRBD2
J gene: TRBJ2-3
clone size: many

CDR3 DNA: TGCGCCAGCAGCCAGGCAGAGAACACTGAAGCTTTCTTT
CDR3 protein: CASSQAENTEAFF
V gene: TRBV5-1
D gene: -
J gene: TRBJ1-1
clone size: many

CDR3 DNA: TGTGCCAGCAGCCCACCTTCTAGCGGGAGGGCAGGGGAGCAGTACTTC
CDR3 protein: CASSPPSSGRAGEQYF
V gene: TRBV28
D gene: TRBD2
J gene: TRBJ2-7
clone size: many